The present T cell receptor beta chain was sequenced within a study of T cells in localized non-small cell lung cancer. Here immunoSEQ multiplex PCR was the method, and the copy in TCRdb shows in-frame clones only, minus some. The profile shows about 61,000 clones, 70% to 90% of them singletons. This TCR came from a man between 40 and 70 years old with stage I squamous cell lung carcinoma. The sequencing used peripheral blood, collected before any cancer treatment.

CDR3 sequence reads: CAWSVPPPAGELFF. In DNA, the CDR3 is TGTGCCTGGAGTGTACCTCCTCCCGCCGGGGAGCTGTTTTTT. The chain is built from TRBV30 and TRBJ2-2; D gene unclear. Germline-derived CDR1 and CDR2 are GTSNPN and SVGIG (reference sequence). Trimming removed 0 bases at V and 6 bases at J, with 11 bases between. The CDR3 is 14 residues long.